This T cell receptor (beta chain) was sequenced in a study of cytomegalovirus exposure and HLA in healthy donors. Notes on the study in general: Reportedly, cytomegalovirus status was diagnosed with high sensitivity and specificity. Cytomegalovirus-associated TCR beta chains were listed, numbering some 170. A later analysis reported that several of the most significant clusters appeared to be linked to common viral pathogens, among them Epstein-Barr virus.

On this clone itself: Its antigen is unidentified.

The primer mix had 60 Vbeta and 13 Jbeta primers. Measured with immunoSEQ multiplex PCR; TCRdb has only the in-frame clones, and not every one. The data hold around 190,000 clones, with roughly 80% observed a single time. The germline gives CDR1 LGHNA, CDR2 YSLEER. The CDR3 covers 19 residues. V gave up 0 bases and J gave up 5 bases; unmatched junction bases: 12. The sample was PBMCs. The chain joins TRBV4-3 to TRBJ2-3; 12 bases map to TRBD2. The origin of this receptor is a woman aged 45-65 years in good health and CMV-seronegative. The CDR3 region has the DNA TGCGCCAGCAGCCAAGAATCCCCCCGACTAGCGGGGGCGATAGATACGCAGTATTTT. This translates into CASSQESPRLAGAIDTQYF.